The rows below give T cell receptor beta chains drawn from one sample of a study of early stage breast cancer tumors. The table came from immunoSEQ multiplex PCR; TCRdb's copy has only in-frame clones and leaves some out. The sample lists approximately 33,000 clones, just under 75% occurring once. The sequencing sample was made of blood. These receptors all stem from a middle-aged person with breast cancer. Both conserved end residues are trimmed from each CDR3. The order of the fields is V gene, J gene, CDR3 protein.

V: TRBV5-1; J: TRBJ2-1; CDR3: ASSLESSYNEQF
V: TRBV6-6; J: TRBJ2-3; CDR3: ASSSTLESDTQY
V: TRBV19; J: TRBJ1-5; CDR3: ASTHRRTEQPQH
V: TRBV30; J: TRBJ1-5; CDR3: AWSGGSLGQPQH
V: TRBV5-4; J: TRBJ2-3; CDR3: ASSTDRGRTDTQY
V: TRBV6-5; J: TRBJ1-6; CDR3: ASRIPNSPLH
V: TRBV5-1; J: TRBJ2-7; CDR3: ASSLVGGTVEQY
V: TRBV5-1; J: TRBJ2-3; CDR3: ASSRSWDTQY
V: TRBV9; J: TRBJ1-3; CDR3: ASSGGIDTIY
V: TRBV28; J: TRBJ1-3; CDR3: ASTPGQRITIY
V: TRBV2; J: TRBJ2-5; CDR3: ASSVNGAGETQY
V: TRBV5-1; J: TRBJ2-3; CDR3: ASSYPNLAGGPRPTDTQY
V: TRBV2; J: TRBJ2-2; CDR3: ASSVRAAVTGELF
V: TRBV9; J: TRBJ2-7; CDR3: ASSVGASALYEQY
V: TRBV21-1; J: TRBJ2-7; CDR3: ASSKEGHRGRRGVYEQY
V: TRBV9; J: TRBJ2-3; CDR3: ASSSSGTSVGTDTQY
V: TRBV11-2; J: TRBJ1-1; CDR3: ASSLARLATKNTEAF
V: TRBV9; J: TRBJ2-1; CDR3: ASSLDWNNEQF
V: TRBV7-3; J: TRBJ2-3; CDR3: ASSQTGGQDTQY
V: TRBV4-1; J: TRBJ2-2; CDR3: ASSQWGDTGELF
V: TRBV30; J: TRBJ1-3; CDR3: AWSEGNTIY
V: TRBV27; J: TRBJ1-1; CDR3: ASSLRTSGQGRRGDTEAF
V: TRBV4-1; J: TRBJ1-4; CDR3: ASSQAYEKLF
V: TRBV11-2; J: TRBJ2-1; CDR3: ASSFTVHEQF
V: TRBV5-1; J: TRBJ2-7; CDR3: ASRRETGDYEQY
V: TRBV13; J: TRBJ2-1; CDR3: ASSLFIGTSYRSYNEQF
V: TRBV7-9; J: TRBJ2-5; CDR3: ASTRGAQETQY
V: TRBV10-3; J: TRBJ2-7; CDR3: AISVGQGSYEQY
V: TRBV6-5; J: TRBJ2-7; CDR3: ASSSPGSYEQY